The 2 T cell receptor beta chains reported below all come from one sample, sequenced in a study of TIL therapy for anti-PD-1-resistant metastatic lung cancer. Specified time point: pre-treatment sample, taken before nivolumab and TIL therapy. Most excised metastases sampled were pleural nodules or supraclavicular lymph nodes. The libraries were made with immunoSEQ v3. The table came from immunoSEQ multiplex PCR; TCRdb's copy has only in-frame clones and leaves some out. The sample shows some 13,000 clones, less than 75% of them seen only once. Sequenced here: tumor tissue, sampled at baseline. The receptors were sampled from a woman aged 30 to 85 with non-small cell lung cancer.

The chain carries TRBV6-5 and TRBJ1-2; weak D call: TRBD1 (6 bases). This CDR3 spans 14 amino acids. Germline V gives CDR1 MNHEY, CDR2 SVGAGI. Trimming pared 6 bases from V and 4 bases from J, leaving 15 bases between. The DNA for the CDR3 is TGTGCCAGCAGCCGAGACAGGTTCGGCTATGGCTACACCTTC. It codes for CASSRDRFGYGYTF.

The V gene is TRBV9, the J gene TRBJ2-3, with D perhaps TRBD1 or TRBD2 (6 bases each). The germline V gene encodes CDR1 SGDLS and CDR2 YYNGEE. The CDR3 has 17 amino acids. Trimming cost V 2 bases and J 3 bases, with 19 bases left between them. The CDR3 DNA reads as TGTGCCAGCAGCGTCCAGGCAACAGGGAGGAGGACAGATACGCAGTATTTT. This gives the protein CASSVQATGRRTDTQYF.